A selection of T cell receptor beta chains follows, all from one sample in a study of shared clonotypes between healthy human individuals. Sequenced by immunoSEQ multiplex PCR; TCRdb stores in-frame clones only, minus some. The sample holds under 1,100,000 clones; around 78% are singletons and the top ten take around 0.61%. The sequencing input was memory CD4+ T cells from PBMCs. The receptors were sampled from a man younger than 30 in good health. Some clones in this sample may be carry-over from other donors' samples. The CDR3 runs from the conserved cysteine through the conserved F or W. D genes are given only for firm matches. Part of the rows lack a size; the others show once, few, many or a class for expanded clones.

TGTGCCAGCAGTTTCTCGGGCGAGCAGTACTTC,CASSFSGEQYF,NA,TRBJ2-7,TRBV27,few
TGTGCCAGCAGCTTAATGGCGGGGGCCTACAATGAGCAGTTCTTC,CASSLMAGAYNEQFF,TRBD2,TRBJ2-1,TRBV7-6,NA
TGTGCCAGCTCACACGCGACAACCTCCTACGAGCAGTACTTC,CASSHATTSYEQYF,NA,TRBJ2-7,TRBV5-4,NA
TGCGCCAGCAGCCAAGGCGTGGGGCCGAATGAAAAACTGTTTTTT,CASSQGVGPNEKLFF,NA,TRBJ1-4,TRBV4-1,few
TGTGCCAGCAGCCGCGCCGGGACTAGTACTTCCGAGCAGTATTTT,CASSRAGTSTSEQYF,TRBD2,TRBJ2-3,TRBV5-4,NA
TGTGCCAGCAGTTTGAGTAGGGCGGGACCAGATACGCAGTATTTT,CASSLSRAGPDTQYF,NA,TRBJ2-3,TRBV28,once
TGTGCCAGCAGTCCGGGACTCAAGAATGAGCAGTTCTTC,CASSPGLKNEQFF,NA,TRBJ2-1,TRBV5-8,NA
TGTGCCAGCAGTGAAGGACAGGGAGTACTGTTTTTT,CASSEGQGVLFF,TRBD1,TRBJ1-4,TRBV2,NA
TGTGCCAGCAGCCCGGTTTATGGCTACACCTTC,CASSPVYGYTF,NA,TRBJ1-2,TRBV6-5,few
TGCAGCGTTGATCTAGTAGGACAGCAGCAGTATTTT,CSVDLVGQQQYF,NA,TRBJ2-3,TRBV29-1,NA
TGTGCCAGCAGCCCCTCGGGGACCACCAAGGATCTTCAGTACTTC,CASSPSGTTKDLQYF,NA,TRBJ2-4,TRBV28,few
TGTGCCAGCAGCCAAGGGAGCTTGAGGGCTAGCGGAGGGACGGGTGAGACCCAGTACTTC,CASSQGSLRASGGTGETQYF,TRBD2,TRBJ2-5,TRBV14,NA
TGTGCCAGCAGTTTCGACAGGGACACCGGGGAGCTGTTTTTT,CASSFDRDTGELFF,TRBD1,TRBJ2-2,TRBV28,NA
TGCGCCAGCAGCTTGGATGTTCCGGTCTACAATGAGCAGTTCTTC,CASSLDVPVYNEQFF,NA,TRBJ2-1,TRBV5-1,once
TGTGCCAGCAGTTCTTTAGGGGAGGCCTACGAGCAGTACTTC,CASSSLGEAYEQYF,NA,TRBJ2-7,TRBV28,NA
TGTGCCAGCTCACCGGTAAGGGGTACAGATACGCAGTATTTT,CASSPVRGTDTQYF,NA,TRBJ2-3,TRBV18,NA
TGCGCCAGCAGCCAAGGATTTAACGGGCCATACAATGAGCAGTTCTTC,CASSQGFNGPYNEQFF,NA,TRBJ2-1,TRBV4-3,NA
TGTGCCAGCAGTTTCCATGCCCTGAGTAGCGGGAGCGGCATTCAGTACTTC,CASSFHALSSGSGIQYF,TRBD2,TRBJ2-4,TRBV28,NA
TGTGCCAGCAGTGGAGGGATGGAGACCCAGTACTTC,CASSGGMETQYF,NA,TRBJ2-5,TRBV2,NA
TGCGCCAGCAGCCCGGGACAGGGAGAAGATACGCAGTATTTT,CASSPGQGEDTQYF,TRBD1,TRBJ2-3,TRBV5-1,few
TGTGCCAGCAGCTTAACACAGACTAGCGGGAGGGCCGGTGAGCAGTTCTTC,CASSLTQTSGRAGEQFF,TRBD2,TRBJ2-1,TRBV7-3,NA
TGTGCCAGCAGTTCGGTCGCGTTGGGAAGGAACACTGAAGCTTTCTTT,CASSSVALGRNTEAFF,NA,TRBJ1-1,TRBV6-5,NA
TGTGCCAGCAGCCGCCCCGGAAGCTCCTACAATGAGCAGTTCTTC,CASSRPGSSYNEQFF,NA,TRBJ2-1,TRBV5-4,once
TGCGCCAGCAGCCCTCGGGACAGATCCTCTGGAAACACCATATATTTT,CASSPRDRSSGNTIYF,TRBD1,TRBJ1-3,TRBV4-3,NA
TGCAGCGTTGACGAGGAGAACACAGATACGCAGTATTTT,CSVDEENTDTQYF,NA,TRBJ2-3,TRBV29-1,few
TGTGCCAGCAGCTTAGCGCCCGCTTCTAGCGGGTGCACAGATACGCAGTATTTT,CASSLAPASSGCTDTQYF,TRBD2,TRBJ2-3,TRBV7-4,NA
TGTGCCAGCAGTGAAGTAAGGGCCATGTGCACCTTC,CASSEVRAMCTF,NA,TRBJ1-2,TRBV6-1,few
TGTGCCAGCAGCTTACGGGGGAGTAGGGATACGCAGTATTTT,CASSLRGSRDTQYF,NA,TRBJ2-3,TRBV7-2,NA
TGTGCCATCAGTGAGCGAGGACTAGCGGGAGCCTCGTACGAGCAGTACTTC,CAISERGLAGASYEQYF,TRBD2,TRBJ2-7,TRBV10-3,NA
TGTGCCAGTAGTCAAGGGTGGGGCGACTACGAGCAGTACTTC,CASSQGWGDYEQYF,NA,TRBJ2-7,TRBV19,few
TGTGCCAGCAGCTCGACTTTCGGGACTAGGGTGAATGAGCAGTTCTTC,CASSSTFGTRVNEQFF,TRBD2,TRBJ2-1,TRBV11-2,NA
TGCGCCAGCAGCTCGGGACTAGCGGGAGAGGGCACGCAGTATTTT,CASSSGLAGEGTQYF,TRBD2,TRBJ2-3,TRBV5-1,NA
TGTGCCAGCAGTAGACAGGGGGCGCTTGAAAAACTGTTTTTT,CASSRQGALEKLFF,TRBD1,TRBJ1-4,TRBV27,few
TGTGCCAGCAGCACTCGGCGGTCAGGGGCCAACGTCCTGACTTTC,CASSTRRSGANVLTF,NA,TRBJ2-6,TRBV5-4,NA
TGCAGCGTTGATCCCGTGCCAGGAGGCACAGATACGCAGTATTTT,CSVDPVPGGTDTQYF,NA,TRBJ2-3,TRBV29-1,once
TGCGCCAGCAGCTTGGGAGCCCTAGCGGGGTACAATGAGCAGTTCTTC,CASSLGALAGYNEQFF,TRBD2,TRBJ2-1,TRBV5-1,NA
TGTGCCAGCAGCTTTGGTCCTCCCTACGAGCAGTACTTC,CASSFGPPYEQYF,NA,TRBJ2-7,TRBV7-2,NA
TGTGCCAGCAGCAAGGACTCGTACAATGAGCAGTTCTTC,CASSKDSYNEQFF,NA,TRBJ2-1,TRBV2,NA
TGTGCCAGCAGTTACCAGGGTTCCCAGCATTTT,CASSYQGSQHF,NA,TRBJ1-5,TRBV6-5,NA
TGTGCCAGCAGCTCGGGCGGGAGAGGGGAGACCCAGTACTTC,CASSSGGRGETQYF,TRBD2,TRBJ2-5,TRBV5-4,NA
TGTGCCAGCAGTCCACCCGGGACTAGGGACAATGAGCAGTTCTTC,CASSPPGTRDNEQFF,TRBD2,TRBJ2-1,TRBV28,NA
TGTGCCAGCAGTGACTGGGAGGGTGCCTACGAGCAGTACTTC,CASSDWEGAYEQYF,TRBD2,TRBJ2-7,TRBV6-1,NA
TGCGCCAGCAGCCAAAACCCCCGGACTAGCGGGAGGGCATCAGATACGCAGTATTTT,CASSQNPRTSGRASDTQYF,TRBD2,TRBJ2-3,TRBV4-3,many
TGTGCCAGCAGCGTCGGGAACACTGAAGCTTTCTTT,CASSVGNTEAFF,NA,TRBJ1-1,TRBV28,NA
TGTGCCTGCCTCCGATTACCCGAAGCTTTCTTT,CACLRLPEAFF,NA,TRBJ1-1,TRBV30,few